This T cell receptor beta chain was profiled in a study of early stage breast cancer tumors (TCRdb year 2017). Regarding the research as a whole: Of the approximately 15 invasive breast tumors, eleven to twelve were found to be estrogen receptor-positive, progesterone receptor-positive and HER2-negative. Of the approximately twelve ER+/PR+/HER2- tumors, eight were classified as invasive ductal carcinomas and four as invasive lobular carcinomas. A read coverage of roughly 10-fold per sample was achieved on average. Across all samples, about 2.9 million templates representing 1.2 million or so unique clonotypes were detected. The investigation overall reported the following: Chain pairing and functional markers such as CD4, CD8 and FOXP3 were not captured by bulk genomic DNA sequencing of unsorted cells. Repertoires from blood and normal breast were more alike than repertoires from blood and tumor, and in about 85% of the 16 patients, comparing each tissue with blood separated tumor from normal. Tumors showed about 2.3-fold higher T cell density and higher clonality than adjacent normal breast tissue. Analysis by tumor subtype was prevented by the small cohort size. Enriched TCRB sequences shared across patients were mostly commonly generated sequences, unlikely to play an important role in the tumor microenvironment.

About 19-55 mg of tumor tissue was diced and typically yielded more than 2.5 ug of DNA. The study profiled bulk TCR beta-chain repertoires in matched peripheral blood, tumor and adjacent normal breast tissue taken from about 15 patients with early-stage breast cancer. After resection, tumor tissue identified by eye was cut out and put into prechilled RNAlater. Tumor tissue (roughly 18-55 mg) was diced and then homogenized with a TissueLyser II in RLTplus buffer containing beta-mercaptoethanol and antifoaming agent. The Qiagen AllPrep DNA/RNA Mini kit was used for genomic DNA extraction. Inclusive of the bounding cysteine and phenylalanine, the CDR3 is 14 residues long. Only the CDR3 region is kept as DNA, spanning 42 bases read in frame from base 1. Relative to germline, V is 2 bases shorter and J is 7 bases shorter, with 11 bases between their ends. From the germline V gene, CDR1 is SGHVS and CDR2 is FQNEAQ.

Every sample was amplified as two independent genomic DNA replicates, using 0.5 ug for blood and about 1.6 ug for tumor or normal breast. Following the manufacturer's instructions, the ImmunoSeq Intro kit was used to carry out TCRB sequencing on genomic DNA. Multiplex PCR was run for 30 to 35 cycles using proprietary primers and spike-in control sequences for absolute quantification. Single-end 150-bp reads were used to sequence an 87-bp fragment spanning the CDR3 plus the flanking V and J genes. Each lane of an Illumina MiSeq using version 3.0 chemistry carried seven multiplexed samples, with two replicates per sample. The study's own analysis went as follows. The vendor's proprietary pipeline handled the raw data processing, merging both replicates into a single result for each sample. To define clonotypes, the study grouped productive rearrangements that shared the V-gene family, CDR3 amino acid sequence and J-gene segment. Clonality was computed as 1 minus the normalized Shannon entropy (Pielou evenness) of TCRB abundances. To estimate T cell density, the total number of templates was divided by the input cell count, which was inferred from how much DNA went in. Recon was used with default parameters to estimate total repertoire diversity and clonality. Clonotypes with over 0.1% abundance in tumor and at least 32-fold higher abundance in tumor than in normal breast were defined as tumor-enriched. TCRdb mirrors the immuneACCESS table, restricted to in-frame sequences. Some clones are absent from its copies; in checked studies, under half trace to an unresolved V gene, and the reason for the others is unknown. V and J calls and clone size come straight from that table; D and trimming were deduced from the DNA. The sample data list about 28,000 clones, and about three fifths of these were observed just once. More than 7% of the sample is taken by the ten largest.

A word on this clone: What antigen it recognizes has not been identified. Within one base of it there is no much larger clone, and no base qualities were kept.

The sequencing sample was made of breast tumor tissue. The chain is made from TRBV7-8 and TRBJ2-2; no D segment can be confidently identified. This clonotype originated in a person aged 45-65 years with breast cancer. The CDR3 region reads CASSLWGGGGELFF. The DNA sequence is as follows: TGTGCCAGCAGCTTATGGGGTGGTGGCGGGGAGCTGTTTTTT.